This T cell receptor beta chain comes out of a study of vaccination effects on CD4 cells after COVID-19. Study-wide findings and caveats: Relatively few convalescent patients took part in the study, which had no early post-infection timepoints.

Sequencing was preceded by expansion of antigen-specific CD4+ T cells with viral peptide pools in the ViraFEST assay. With roughly 10 days of culture completed, CD4+ T cells were isolated. Vaccine recipients had no previous SARS-CoV-2 infection; their nucleocapsid antibodies were negative. Days 3 and 7 saw half the medium replaced with IL-2 medium. The method was immunoSEQ multiplex PCR; TCRdb's version includes in-frame clones alone and lacks a portion of them. Of tens of thousands of clones listed, around 75% are singletons. Details on this clone: Its antigen remains unknown.

V was trimmed by 3 bases and J by 7 bases, leaving 13 bases between them. The V gene's germline CDR1 is GTSNPN and CDR2 SVGIG (reference sequence). CDR3 size: 14 residues. The chain carries TRBV30 and TRBJ1-6; no reliable D call. The sequence was collected from a human donor who received a COVID-19 vaccine. This specimen consisted of CD4+ T cells from PBMCs cultured with SARS-CoV-2 spike peptides, obtained before COVID-19 vaccination. The CDR3 here is CAWRFGSLNSPLHF. The CDR3 DNA is TGTGCCTGGAGGTTTGGGTCTCTGAATTCACCCCTCCACTTT.